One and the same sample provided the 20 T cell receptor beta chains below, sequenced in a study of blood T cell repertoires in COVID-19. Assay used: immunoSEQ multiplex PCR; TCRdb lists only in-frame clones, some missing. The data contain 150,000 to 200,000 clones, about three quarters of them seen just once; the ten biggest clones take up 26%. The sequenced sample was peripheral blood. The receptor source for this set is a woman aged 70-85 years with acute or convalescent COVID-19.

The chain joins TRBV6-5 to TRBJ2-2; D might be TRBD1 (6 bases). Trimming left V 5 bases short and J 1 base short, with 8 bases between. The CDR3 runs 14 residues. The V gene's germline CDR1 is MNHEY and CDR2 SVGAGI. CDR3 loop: CASSMTGNTGELFF. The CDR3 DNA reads TGTGCCAGCAGTATGACAGGGAACACCGGGGAGCTGTTTTTT.

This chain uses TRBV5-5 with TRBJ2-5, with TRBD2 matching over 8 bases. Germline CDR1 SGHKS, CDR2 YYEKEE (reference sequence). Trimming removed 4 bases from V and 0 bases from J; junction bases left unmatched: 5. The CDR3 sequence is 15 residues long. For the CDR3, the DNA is TGTGCCAGCAGCCGCGGCGGGGGGTACCAAGAGACCCAGTACTTC. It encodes CASSRGGGYQETQYF. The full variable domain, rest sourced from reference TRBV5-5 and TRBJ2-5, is DAGVTQSPTHLIKTRGQQVTLRCSPISGHKSVSWYQQVLGQGPQFIFQYYEKEERGRGNFPDRFSARQFPNYSSELNVNALLLGDSALYLCASSRGGGYQETQYFGPGTRLLVL.

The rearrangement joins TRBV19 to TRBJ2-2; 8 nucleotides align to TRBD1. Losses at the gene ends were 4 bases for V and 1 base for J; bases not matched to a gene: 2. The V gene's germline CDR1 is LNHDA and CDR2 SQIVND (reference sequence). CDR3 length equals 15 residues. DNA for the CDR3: TGTGCCAGTAGTAAAGGACAGGGGAACACCGGGGAGCTGTTTTTT. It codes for CASSKGQGNTGELFF.

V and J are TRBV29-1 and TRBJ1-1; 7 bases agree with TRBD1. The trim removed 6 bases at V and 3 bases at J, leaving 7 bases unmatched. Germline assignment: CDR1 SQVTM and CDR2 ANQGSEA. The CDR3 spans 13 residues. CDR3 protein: CSVLDRDHTEAFF. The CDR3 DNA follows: TGCAGCGTGCTTGACAGGGACCACACTGAAGCTTTCTTT.

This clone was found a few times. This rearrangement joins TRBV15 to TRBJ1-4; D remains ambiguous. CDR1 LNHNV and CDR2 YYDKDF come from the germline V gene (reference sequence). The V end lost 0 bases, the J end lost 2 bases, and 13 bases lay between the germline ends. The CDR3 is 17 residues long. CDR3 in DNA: TGTGCCACCAGCAGAGATAGATTTCGTGCGACTAATGAAAAACTGTTTTTT. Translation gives CATSRDRFRATNEKLFF.

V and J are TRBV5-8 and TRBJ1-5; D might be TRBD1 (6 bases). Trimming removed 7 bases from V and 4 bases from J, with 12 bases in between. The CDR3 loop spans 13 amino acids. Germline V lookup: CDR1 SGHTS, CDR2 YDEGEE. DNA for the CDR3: TGTGCCAGCCAGCAGGGGCCTAATCAGCCCCAGCATTTT. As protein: CASQQGPNQPQHF.

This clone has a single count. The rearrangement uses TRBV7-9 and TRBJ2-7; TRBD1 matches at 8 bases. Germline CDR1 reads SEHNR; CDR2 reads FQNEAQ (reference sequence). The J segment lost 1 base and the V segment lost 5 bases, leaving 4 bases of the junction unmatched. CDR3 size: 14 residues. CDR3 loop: CASSIQGVSYEQYF. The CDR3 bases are TGTGCCAGCAGCATACAGGGGGTGTCCTACGAGCAGTACTTC.

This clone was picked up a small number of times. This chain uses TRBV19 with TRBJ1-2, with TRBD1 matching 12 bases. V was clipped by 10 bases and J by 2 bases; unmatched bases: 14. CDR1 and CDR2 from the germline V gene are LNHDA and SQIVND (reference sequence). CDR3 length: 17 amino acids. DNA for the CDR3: TGTGCCACCACAACGAGAGGGACAGGGGGCACCAACTATGGCTACACCTTC. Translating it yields CATTTRGTGGTNYGYTF.

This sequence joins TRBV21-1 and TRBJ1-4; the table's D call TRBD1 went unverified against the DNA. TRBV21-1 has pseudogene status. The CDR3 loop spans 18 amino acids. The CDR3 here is CASSRRRSGQPKGEKLFF. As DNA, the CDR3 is TGTGCCAGCAGCAGGCGTAGGTCGGGACAGCCAAAAGGTGAAAAACTGTTTTTT.

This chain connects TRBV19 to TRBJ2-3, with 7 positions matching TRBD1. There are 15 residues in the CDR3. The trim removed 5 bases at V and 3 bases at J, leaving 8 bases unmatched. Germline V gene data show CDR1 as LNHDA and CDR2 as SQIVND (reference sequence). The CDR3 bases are TGTGCCAGTAGTGGGGTTGTACAGGGGACAGATACGCAGTATTTT. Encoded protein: CASSGVVQGTDTQYF.

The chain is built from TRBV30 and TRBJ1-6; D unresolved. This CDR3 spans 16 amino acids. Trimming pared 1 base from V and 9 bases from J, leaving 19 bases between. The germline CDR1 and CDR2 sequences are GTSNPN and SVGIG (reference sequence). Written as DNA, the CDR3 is TGTGCCTGGAGTGCATGGAACCCCGGGCGGGCTTCACCCCTCCACTTT. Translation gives CAWSAWNPGRASPLHF.

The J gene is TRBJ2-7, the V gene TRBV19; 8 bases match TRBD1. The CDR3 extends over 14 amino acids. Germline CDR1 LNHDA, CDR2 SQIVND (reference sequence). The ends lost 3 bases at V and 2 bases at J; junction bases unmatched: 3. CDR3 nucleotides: TGTGCCAGTAGTATCGTGGACAGGGCCTACGAGCAGTACTTC. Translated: CASSIVDRAYEQYF.

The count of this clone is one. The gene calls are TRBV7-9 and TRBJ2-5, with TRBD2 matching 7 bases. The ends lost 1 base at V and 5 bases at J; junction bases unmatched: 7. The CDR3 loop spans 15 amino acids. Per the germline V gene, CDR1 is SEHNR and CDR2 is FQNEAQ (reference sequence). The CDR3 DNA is TGTGCCAGCAGCTTAGTCGCGGGAGCTACGGAGACCCAGTACTTC. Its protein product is CASSLVAGATETQYF.

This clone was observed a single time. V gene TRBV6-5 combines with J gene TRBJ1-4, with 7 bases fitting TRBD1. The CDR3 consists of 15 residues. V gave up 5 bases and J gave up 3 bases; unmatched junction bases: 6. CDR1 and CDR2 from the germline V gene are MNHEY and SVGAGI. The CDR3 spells CASSREGAPNEKLFF. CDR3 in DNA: TGTGCCAGCAGTCGGGAGGGGGCCCCTAATGAAAAACTGTTTTTT.

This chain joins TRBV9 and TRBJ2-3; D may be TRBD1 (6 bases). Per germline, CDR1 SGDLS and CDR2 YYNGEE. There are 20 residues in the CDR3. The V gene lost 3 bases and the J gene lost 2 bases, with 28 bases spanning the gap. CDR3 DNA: TGTGCCAGCAGCGGAACCGGGACAATGCTCACCCGAGGGGCCACAGATACGCAGTATTTT. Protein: CASSGTGTMLTRGATDTQYF. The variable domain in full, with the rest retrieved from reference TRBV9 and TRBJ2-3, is DSGVTQTPKHLITATGQRVTLRCSPRSGDLSVYWYQQSLDQGLQFLIQYYNGEERAKGNILERFSAQQFPDLHSELNLSSLELGDSALYFCASSGTGTMLTRGATDTQYFGPGTRLTVL.

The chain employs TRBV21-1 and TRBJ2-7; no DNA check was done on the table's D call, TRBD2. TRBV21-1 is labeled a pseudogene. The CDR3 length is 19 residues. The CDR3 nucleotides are TGTGCCAGCAGCAAAGATGATAGCGGGGACATATTTAACTCCTACGAGCAGTACTTC. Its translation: CASSKDDSGDIFNSYEQYF.

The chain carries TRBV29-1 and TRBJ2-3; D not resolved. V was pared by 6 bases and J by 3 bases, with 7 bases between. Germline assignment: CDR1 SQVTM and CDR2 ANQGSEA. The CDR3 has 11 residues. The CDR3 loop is CSVSRTDTQYF. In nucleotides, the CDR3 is TGCAGCGTCTCGCGTACAGATACGCAGTATTTT.

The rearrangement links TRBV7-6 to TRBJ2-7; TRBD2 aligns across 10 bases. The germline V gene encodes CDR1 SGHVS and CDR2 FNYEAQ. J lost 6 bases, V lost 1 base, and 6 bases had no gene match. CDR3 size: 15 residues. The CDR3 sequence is CASSLVASGSSEQYF. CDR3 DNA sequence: TGTGCCAGCAGCTTAGTAGCTAGCGGGAGTAGCGAGCAGTACTTC.

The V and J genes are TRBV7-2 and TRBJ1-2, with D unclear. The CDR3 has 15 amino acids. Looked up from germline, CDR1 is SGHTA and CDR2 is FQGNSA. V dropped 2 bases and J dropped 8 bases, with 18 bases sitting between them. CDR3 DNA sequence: TGTGCCAGCAGCTTAAGGTCGTACCTATCGGGGGGCTACACCTTC. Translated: CASSLRSYLSGGYTF.

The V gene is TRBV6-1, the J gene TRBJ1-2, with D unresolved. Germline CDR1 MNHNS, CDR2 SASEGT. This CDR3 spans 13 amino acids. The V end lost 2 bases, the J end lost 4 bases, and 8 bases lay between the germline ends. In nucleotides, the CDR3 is TGTGCCAGCAGTGAAACGGCGGGCTATGGCTACACCTTC. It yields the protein CASSETAGYGYTF.